This T cell receptor (beta chain) emerged from a study of T cells in Graves' hyperthyroidism and ophthalmopathy. The V gene lost 4 bases and the J gene lost 3 bases, with 10 bases spanning the gap. The CDR3 totals 13 residues. Germline CDR1 reads LNHDA; CDR2 reads SQIVND (reference sequence). TCR beta CDR3 sequences were amplified from RNA transcripts. Researchers ran a first-round RT-PCR on the TCR CDR3 using the HTBI primer set. TCRdb reprocessed the multiplex PCR reads with MiXCR, giving one entry per CDR3 protein. Of roughly 660,000 distinct CDR3 sequences listed, about 18% are singletons. The specimen sequenced was blood. V is TRBV19 and J is TRBJ2-7, with D perhaps TRBD1 (5 bases). This clonotype originated in a man aged 45-60 years with Graves' hyperthyroidism. The CDR3 DNA follows: TGTGCCAGTAGTACCTCAGGGAACTACGAGCAGTACTTC. Translation gives CASSTSGNYEQYF.